This is a list of T cell receptor beta chains from one sample in a study of blood T cell repertoires in COVID-19. Clones were read by immunoSEQ multiplex PCR, and TCRdb kept only the in-frame ones, dropping some. The repertoire includes 150,000 to 200,000 clones, around four fifths of them detected once, and about 20% sits in the top ten. Sequences were obtained from peripheral blood. Source of these receptors: a woman aged 80 or older with acute or convalescent COVID-19. Both conserved end residues are part of each CDR3. The order of the fields is CDR3 DNA, CDR3 protein, V gene, D gene, J gene, clone size. D genes are given only for firm matches. Rows give clone size only sometimes, using once, few, many, or a class for an expanded clone.

CDR3nt: TGCGCCAGCAGCCTTGGACAGGGTTACGAGCAGTACTTC
CDR3aa: CASSLGQGYEQYF
v_gene: TRBV4-1
d_gene: TRBD1
j_gene: TRBJ2-7
abundance: NA

CDR3nt: TGTGCCAGCAGCTTAGGAGGGCCGAGACCCCAGAGCAATGAGCAGTTCTTC
CDR3aa: CASSLGGPRPQSNEQFF
v_gene: TRBV11-2
d_gene: NA
j_gene: TRBJ2-1
abundance: NA

CDR3nt: TGTGCCAGCAGACCCGGGACAGGGGGTTTCGACGAGCAGTACTTC
CDR3aa: CASRPGTGGFDEQYF
v_gene: TRBV13
d_gene: TRBD1
j_gene: TRBJ2-7
abundance: NA

CDR3nt: TGTGCCAGCAGCTCAACAGGGATGGATACTGAAGCTTTCTTT
CDR3aa: CASSSTGMDTEAFF
v_gene: TRBV7-9
d_gene: NA
j_gene: TRBJ1-1
abundance: NA

CDR3nt: TGTGCCAGCAGCGTACAGTACGAGCAGTACTTC
CDR3aa: CASSVQYEQYF
v_gene: TRBV11-2
d_gene: NA
j_gene: TRBJ2-7
abundance: NA

CDR3nt: TGTGCCATCAGTGCCGGGACAGGGGGGAACTCTGAAGCTTTCTTT
CDR3aa: CAISAGTGGNSEAFF
v_gene: TRBV10-3
d_gene: TRBD1
j_gene: TRBJ1-1
abundance: few

CDR3nt: TGTGCCTGGAGTGTAGGGACAGGGGAAGCTTTCTTT
CDR3aa: CAWSVGTGEAFF
v_gene: TRBV30
d_gene: TRBD1
j_gene: TRBJ1-1
abundance: NA

CDR3nt: TGTGCCAGCTCACCACAGGGAGTTCCCCTCTCCTACGAGCAGTACTTC
CDR3aa: CASSPQGVPLSYEQYF
v_gene: TRBV18
d_gene: NA
j_gene: TRBJ2-7
abundance: NA

CDR3nt: TGTGCCAGCACATGGGGGCGAGCCGGCTACACCTTC
CDR3aa: CASTWGRAGYTF
v_gene: TRBV12-3/TRBV12-4
d_gene: NA
j_gene: TRBJ1-2
abundance: NA

CDR3nt: TGCGCCAGCAGCTTGGGCGGAAACTCCTACAATGAGCAGTTCTTC
CDR3aa: CASSLGGNSYNEQFF
v_gene: TRBV5-1
d_gene: NA
j_gene: TRBJ2-1
abundance: NA

CDR3nt: TGTGCCAGCAGCTTAGTTAGAACTAATGAAAAACTGTTTTTT
CDR3aa: CASSLVRTNEKLFF
v_gene: TRBV7-2
d_gene: NA
j_gene: TRBJ1-4
abundance: once

CDR3nt: TGTGCCAGTACCCATACGGGACTAGCGGGAGAGAATCGGGCAGGTGAGCAGTTCTTC
CDR3aa: CASTHTGLAGENRAGEQFF
v_gene: TRBV19
d_gene: TRBD2
j_gene: TRBJ2-1
abundance: NA

CDR3nt: TGTGCCAGCAGCTTAGCGGGTGCCAGGGTAAAAAACATTCAGTACTTC
CDR3aa: CASSLAGARVKNIQYF
v_gene: TRBV7-2
d_gene: NA
j_gene: TRBJ2-4
abundance: once

CDR3nt: TGTGCCTGGAAGCCCCAGGGCATTACCTACGAGCAGTACTTC
CDR3aa: CAWKPQGITYEQYF
v_gene: TRBV30
d_gene: NA
j_gene: TRBJ2-7
abundance: NA

CDR3nt: TGTGCCATCAGTGGAGGCCGGGAGAGGTTTGCAGATACGCAGTATTTT
CDR3aa: CAISGGRERFADTQYF
v_gene: TRBV10-3
d_gene: NA
j_gene: TRBJ2-3
abundance: NA

CDR3nt: TGTGCCAGCAGCACCCCGGGGAACACTGAAGCTTTCTTT
CDR3aa: CASSTPGNTEAFF
v_gene: TRBV7-2
d_gene: NA
j_gene: TRBJ1-1
abundance: NA

CDR3nt: TGTGCCAGCAGTGAATCAGCTAGCGGGCTTGCCGGGGAGCTGTTTTTT
CDR3aa: CASSESASGLAGELFF
v_gene: TRBV6-1
d_gene: TRBD2
j_gene: TRBJ2-2
abundance: many

CDR3nt: TGTGCCAGCAACTCAGGGGCAAGGCCCACTGAAGCTTTCTTT
CDR3aa: CASNSGARPTEAFF
v_gene: TRBV6-5
d_gene: NA
j_gene: TRBJ1-1
abundance: NA

CDR3nt: TGTGCCAGCAGTGAAAGCGGGAGCAACGAGCAGTACTTC
CDR3aa: CASSESGSNEQYF
v_gene: TRBV6-1
d_gene: TRBD2
j_gene: TRBJ2-7
abundance: NA

CDR3nt: TGTGCCAGCAGTGATCCTCGGGGGAATGAGCAGTTCTTC
CDR3aa: CASSDPRGNEQFF
v_gene: TRBV25-1
d_gene: NA
j_gene: TRBJ2-1
abundance: NA

CDR3nt: TGTGCCAGCAGTGACCCGACTAGCGGGAGGGCAGATACGCAGTATTTT
CDR3aa: CASSDPTSGRADTQYF
v_gene: TRBV25-1
d_gene: TRBD2
j_gene: TRBJ2-3
abundance: NA

CDR3nt: TGTGCCTGGGGGACAGGTCTGCCCTACAATGAGCAGTTCTTC
CDR3aa: CAWGTGLPYNEQFF
v_gene: TRBV30
d_gene: TRBD1
j_gene: TRBJ2-1
abundance: few

CDR3nt: TGTGCCAGCAGTTCCCGGGCCACCTCGGGGTACACCTTC
CDR3aa: CASSSRATSGYTF
v_gene: TRBV2
d_gene: NA
j_gene: TRBJ1-2
abundance: once

CDR3nt: TGTGCCAGCAGCGTCAGGGGTCGGGATACGCAGTATTTT
CDR3aa: CASSVRGRDTQYF
v_gene: TRBV9
d_gene: NA
j_gene: TRBJ2-3
abundance: NA

CDR3nt: TGTGCCAGCAGCCCCACCCCCGGGAGTAGCATTCAGTACTTC
CDR3aa: CASSPTPGSSIQYF
v_gene: TRBV3-1/TRBV3-2
d_gene: NA
j_gene: TRBJ2-4
abundance: NA

CDR3nt: TGTGCCAGCAGCTTGACCCGACTAGCGGGAGGACGCACAGATACGCAGTATTTT
CDR3aa: CASSLTRLAGGRTDTQYF
v_gene: TRBV5-4
d_gene: TRBD2
j_gene: TRBJ2-3
abundance: NA

CDR3nt: TGCGCCAGCCTTAAGGGGGCCTTGGAGACGGGGACTGAAGCTTTCTTT
CDR3aa: CASLKGALETGTEAFF
v_gene: TRBV5-1
d_gene: TRBD1
j_gene: TRBJ1-1
abundance: NA

CDR3nt: TGCGCCAGCAGCTTGGCGGGGGAGGTTTACAATGAGCAGTTCTTC
CDR3aa: CASSLAGEVYNEQFF
v_gene: TRBV5-1
d_gene: NA
j_gene: TRBJ2-1
abundance: NA

CDR3nt: TGTGCCAGCAGGACTAGCAACACCGGGGAGCTGTTTTTT
CDR3aa: CASRTSNTGELFF
v_gene: TRBV6-5
d_gene: TRBD2
j_gene: TRBJ2-2
abundance: once

CDR3nt: TGTGCCAGCAGTTTATCGACTCCCCTTTTCTACGAGCAGTACTTC
CDR3aa: CASSLSTPLFYEQYF
v_gene: TRBV27
d_gene: NA
j_gene: TRBJ2-7
abundance: NA

CDR3nt: TGTGCCAGCAGTGAGGGACAGAATAGCAATCAGCCCCAGCATTTT
CDR3aa: CASSEGQNSNQPQHF
v_gene: TRBV6-1
d_gene: TRBD1
j_gene: TRBJ1-5
abundance: NA

CDR3nt: TGCGCCAGCAGCCTGATTAGCGGGAGTACAGATACGCAGTATTTT
CDR3aa: CASSLISGSTDTQYF
v_gene: TRBV5-1
d_gene: TRBD2
j_gene: TRBJ2-3
abundance: NA